Below, 4 T cell receptor beta chains from the same sample are listed, as sequenced in a study of shared clonotypes between healthy human individuals. Generated by immunoSEQ multiplex PCR, the TCRdb table keeps only in-frame clones and is missing some. The profile shows more than 2 million clones, approximately 96% of them singletons. The sequencing sample was made of naive CD4+ T cells sorted from blood. The sample's subset: CD45RA+ positively selected. Source of these receptors: a man younger than 30 in good health.

The genes are TRBV7-9 and TRBJ1-6; 7 bases are shared with TRBD1. This CDR3 is built from 16 residues. V was pared by 5 bases and J by 5 bases, with 9 bases of the junction left unmatched. Germline V gene data show CDR1 as SEHNR and CDR2 as FQNEAQ (reference sequence). CDR3 in DNA: TGTGCCAGCAGCCGCCTCCGGGACAGAGATAATTCACCCCTCCACTTT. This codes for CASSRLRDRDNSPLHF.

As for this clone: Other nucleotide sequences from this sample produce the same CDR3. The rearrangement uses TRBV27 and TRBJ2-7; possibly TRBD2 for D (6 bases). This CDR3 has 12 residues. The V and J ends lost 3 bases and 6 bases respectively, with 9 bases between them. Germline-derived CDR1 and CDR2 are MNHEY and SMNVEV (reference sequence). CDR3 sequence: CASSFSRGEQYF. CDR3 DNA sequence: TGTGCCAGCAGTTTTTCGCGGGGCGAGCAGTACTTC.

This sequence joins TRBV11-1 and TRBJ2-5; D unresolved. This CDR3 is 13 amino acids long. Germline CDR1 and CDR2: SGHAT and FQDESV (reference sequence). V was shortened by 4 bases and J by 4 bases, with 10 bases between the two germline ends. This chain's CDR3 is CASSWESRETQYF. The CDR3 DNA reads TGTGCCAGCAGCTGGGAAAGCAGAGAGACCCAGTACTTC.

CDR3 sequence: CASGTSGPQYF. In DNA form, the CDR3 reads TGTGCCAGCGGGACTAGCGGGCCCCAGTACTTC. The V gene is TRBV9, the J gene TRBJ2-5; 12 bases fit TRBD2. The V and J ends lost 7 bases and 9 bases, in that order; junction bases with no gene match: 1. There are 11 residues in the CDR3. Germline V lookup: CDR1 SGDLS, CDR2 YYNGEE.